One sample yielded the 28 T cell receptor beta chains listed below, sequenced in a study of blood T cell repertoires in COVID-19. Here immunoSEQ multiplex PCR was the method, and the copy in TCRdb shows in-frame clones only, minus some. The sample holds a few hundred thousand clones, 85% to 90% seen once. Material: PBMCs or T cells enriched from blood (not recorded which). These receptors came from a man between 18 and 29 years old who had recovered from COVID-19.

This chain links TRBV18 with TRBJ2-2; maybe TRBD2 (6 bases). The CDR3 covers 15 residues. Germline CDR1 and CDR2: KGHSH and LQKENI. V lost 2 bases to trimming and J lost 6 bases, with 13 bases between them. CDR3 DNA: TGTGCCAGCTCACCATTTAGCGGCGACGCCGGGGAGCTGTTTTTT. This gives the protein CASSPFSGDAGELFF.

The chain combines TRBV5-5 with TRBJ1-5; 7 bases match TRBD1. Germline assignment: CDR1 SGHKS and CDR2 YYEKEE (reference sequence). The ends lost 4 bases at V and 1 base at J; junction bases unmatched: 5. This CDR3 contains 15 residues. The CDR3 DNA sequence: TGTGCCAGCAGCGAGGGGGCGCGGAGCAATCAGCCCCAGCATTTT. Encoded protein: CASSEGARSNQPQHF. Drawing the rest from reference TRBV5-5 and TRBJ1-5, the complete variable domain is DAGVTQSPTHLIKTRGQQVTLRCSPISGHKSVSWYQQVLGQGPQFIFQYYEKEERGRGNFPDRFSARQFPNYSSELNVNALLLGDSALYLCASSEGARSNQPQHFGDGTRLSIL.

The chain uses TRBV28 and TRBJ2-7; TRBD1 might be the D (6 bases). The V gene's germline CDR1 is MDHEN and CDR2 SYDVKM. The CDR3 totals 12 residues. Trimming took 6 bases from V and 9 from J, leaving 15 bases between them. The CDR3: CASSPTGFVQYF. For the CDR3, the DNA is TGTGCCAGCAGCCCGACAGGTTTTGTGCAGTACTTC.

V gene TRBV12-3 or TRBV12-4 combines with J gene TRBJ1-1, with no clear D. Trimming took off 8 bases at V and 0 bases at J, with 10 bases between the two ends. The CDR3 loop spans 13 amino acids. CDR3 residues: CASRDQMNTEAFF. Written as DNA, the CDR3 is TGTGCCAGCCGGGATCAGATGAACACTGAAGCTTTCTTT.

This sequence joins TRBV28 and TRBJ1-5, with D unresolved. The CDR3 sequence is 16 residues long. CDR1 and CDR2 from the germline V gene are MDHEN and SYDVKM. V lost 5 bases to trimming and J lost 1 base, with 15 bases between them. CDR3 protein: CASSRLTRISNQPQHF. CDR3 in DNA: TGTGCCAGCAGTCGACTAACCCGCATAAGCAATCAGCCCCAGCATTTT.

This sequence joins TRBV28 and TRBJ1-1; 9 bases agree with TRBD1. The CDR3 runs 14 residues. Germline trimming cut 6 bases from V and 5 bases from J; bases unmatched to any gene: 7. From germline, CDR1 is MDHEN and CDR2 SYDVKM. CDR3: CASSMGQGWTEAFF. The CDR3 DNA is TGTGCCAGCAGCATGGGACAGGGTTGGACTGAAGCTTTCTTT.

This sequence joins TRBV10-3 and TRBJ1-1, with D possibly matching TRBD1 (6 bases). The CDR3 extends over 14 amino acids. CDR1 is ENHRY, CDR2 SYGVKD, per germline. The germline V and J ends were trimmed by 5 bases and 2 bases, with 12 bases remaining between them. The CDR3 loop reads CAISTQGYNTEAFF. CDR3 sequence (DNA): TGTGCCATCAGTACACAGGGTTATAACACTGAAGCTTTCTTT.

This chain links TRBV28 with TRBJ2-7; 7 positions agree with TRBD2. Germline lookup yields CDR1 MDHEN and CDR2 SYDVKM. The CDR3 is 15 residues long. With V trimmed by 1 base and J by 7 bases, 10 bases remained unmatched. As DNA, the CDR3 is TGTGCCAGCAGTTTATTAACGGGAGGAGGGGAGGAGCAGTACTTC. Translating it yields CASSLLTGGGEEQYF. The full variable domain, its missing parts supplied by reference TRBV28 and TRBJ2-7, is DVKVTQSSRYLVKRTGEKVFLECVQDMDHENMFWYRQDPGLGLRLIYFSYDVKMKEKGDIPEGYSVSREKKERFSLILESASTNQTSMYLCASSLLTGGGEEQYFGPGTRLTVT.

The chain carries TRBV4-3 and TRBJ2-2; D perhaps matches TRBD1 (6 bases). V lost 0 bases, J lost 7 bases, and 9 bases lay in between. Germline V lookup: CDR1 LGHNA, CDR2 YSLEER. The CDR3 has 14 residues. CDR3 DNA sequence: TGCGCCAGCAGCCAAGACAGGGGCGTCGGGGAGCTGTTTTTT. Translating gives CASSQDRGVGELFF.

The chain employs TRBV7-9 and TRBJ1-2; 7 nucleotides align to TRBD1. CDR3 length: 18 residues. With 4 bases clipped from V and 4 bases from J, the junction kept 18 bases outside the gene matches. Germline V gives CDR1 SEHNR, CDR2 FQNEAQ (reference sequence). CDR3 bases: TGTGCCAGCAGCTCCGCCAGGGGGTCGGACCTCAATCTCTATGGCTACACCTTC. It codes for CASSSARGSDLNLYGYTF.

The CDR3 here is CASTLGQLNNEQFF. The CDR3, as DNA: TGTGCCAGCACTCTGGGACAGCTTAACAATGAGCAGTTCTTC. The gene calls are TRBV28 and TRBJ2-1, with 7 bases fitting TRBD1. J gave up 5 bases and V 7 bases, and 8 bases lay outside the gene matches. The CDR3 sequence is 14 residues long. Germline assignment: CDR1 MDHEN and CDR2 SYDVKM.

CDR3 loop: CASSPGTGSYEQYF. The CDR3 DNA sequence: TGTGCCAGCAGCCCAGGGACAGGTTCCTACGAGCAGTACTTC. The chain carries TRBV11-3 and TRBJ2-7; TRBD1 agrees at 8 bases. The germline CDR1 and CDR2 sequences are SGHNT and YENEEA. This CDR3 has 14 amino acids. The trim removed 5 bases at V and 1 base at J, leaving 4 bases unmatched.

The gene calls are TRBV14 and TRBJ2-2; D gene uncertain. Germline CDR1 reads SGHDN; CDR2 reads FVKESK. The CDR3 length is 16 residues. Deletions cut 0 bases from V and 4 bases from J, with 12 bases between. The CDR3 sequence is CASSQDRSESTGELFF. The CDR3 DNA reads TGTGCCAGCAGCCAAGATAGAAGCGAGAGCACCGGGGAGCTGTTTTTT. Full variable domain (outside the CDR3, taken from reference TRBV14 and TRBJ2-2): EAGVTQFPSHSVIEKGQTVTLRCDPISGHDNLYWYRRVMGKEIKFLLHFVKESKQDESGMPNNRFLAERTGGTYSTLKVQPAELEDSGVYFCASSQDRSESTGELFFGEGSRLTVL.

As concerns this clone: This sample also contains other DNA sequences that code for the same CDR3. The chain is built from TRBV7-9 and TRBJ1-5, with TRBD1 matching 7 bases. CDR3 size: 13 residues. CDR1 is SEHNR and CDR2 is FQNEAQ in the germline V gene (reference sequence). Trimming at V came to 4 bases and at J to 5 bases, leaving 2 bases not matched to a gene. The CDR3 protein is CASSSTGDQPQHF. In nucleotides, the CDR3 is TGTGCCAGCAGCTCAACAGGGGATCAGCCCCAGCATTTT.

This clone was detected a few times. The rearrangement uses TRBV4-2 and TRBJ2-7; 11 bases are shared with TRBD1. V gave up 5 bases and J gave up 4 bases; unmatched junction bases: 4. Germline lookup yields CDR1 LGHNA and CDR2 YNFKEQ. This CDR3 has 14 amino acids. This chain's CDR3 is CASSWDRGKYEQYF. The CDR3, as DNA: TGTGCCAGCAGCTGGGACAGGGGGAAATACGAGCAGTACTTC.

J is TRBJ2-6 and V is TRBV24-1; D is undetermined. The V gene's germline CDR1 is KGHDR and CDR2 SFDVKD. Trimming pared 0 bases from V and 0 bases from J, leaving 5 bases between. The CDR3 consists of 16 residues. CDR3 in DNA: TGTGCCACCAGTGATTTGCGGAGCTCTGGGGCCAACGTCCTGACTTTC. It yields the protein CATSDLRSSGANVLTF.

The J gene is TRBJ1-6, the V gene TRBV7-2; 7 bases match TRBD1. The CDR3 runs to 14 residues. Trimming removed 5 bases from V and 13 bases from J; junction bases left unmatched: 11. Germline CDR1 SGHTA, CDR2 FQGNSA. Here the CDR3 reads CASSAAGTAIPLHF. In nucleotides, the CDR3 is TGTGCCAGCAGCGCCGCCGGGACAGCTATTCCCCTCCACTTT.

V gene TRBV15 combines with J gene TRBJ1-1; D is unclear. This CDR3 comprises 16 residues. Germline CDR1 and CDR2: LNHNV and YYDKDF (reference sequence). V lost 3 bases, J lost 3 bases, and 17 bases lay in between. CDR3 bases: TGTGCCACCAGCAGGGGTAACGAGCGGAACCACACTGAAGCTTTCTTT. Its translation is CATSRGNERNHTEAFF.

This clone was observed once. The chain employs TRBV7-2 and TRBJ2-3, with TRBD2 identical over 8 bases. Germline lookup yields CDR1 SGHTA and CDR2 FQGNSA. The CDR3 consists of 19 residues. J lost 1 base, V lost 1 base, and 13 bases had no gene match. CDR3 protein: CASSLVSAQTSGRTDTQYF. The CDR3 coding sequence is TGTGCCAGCAGCTTAGTTTCTGCGCAAACTAGCGGACGCACAGATACGCAGTATTTT.

The V gene is TRBV4-3, the J gene TRBJ2-1, with TRBD2 identical over 11 bases. Germline CDR1 is LGHNA and CDR2 is YSLEER. V was pared by 0 bases and J by 4 bases, with 5 bases of the junction left unmatched. The CDR3 is 17 amino acids. CDR3 sequence: CASSQDRASGGYNEQFF. The CDR3 bases are TGCGCCAGCAGCCAAGATCGGGCTAGCGGGGGGTACAATGAGCAGTTCTTC.

V gene TRBV27 combines with J gene TRBJ1-5; 12 nucleotides line up with TRBD1. CDR3 length: 16 residues. Germline V gene sequence: CDR1 MNHEY, CDR2 SMNVEV (reference sequence). With 1 base clipped from V and 5 bases from J, the junction kept 3 bases outside the gene matches. This CDR3 reads CASSLLGTGGDQPQHF. CDR3 nucleotide sequence: TGTGCCAGCAGTTTATTGGGGACAGGGGGCGATCAGCCCCAGCATTTT.

This clone was recorded only once. The chain combines TRBV6-4 with TRBJ2-7; 14 bases map to TRBD2. Germline trimming cut 8 bases from V and 2 bases from J; bases unmatched to any gene: 17. The length of the CDR3 is 19 residues. Per the germline V gene, CDR1 is MRHNA and CDR2 is SNTAGT. The CDR3 region is CASSKPGLAGETPAYEQYF. CDR3 in DNA: TGTGCCAGCTCAAAGCCGGGACTAGCGGGAGAAACTCCAGCCTACGAGCAGTACTTC.

This clone was counted between two and nine times. The chain has TRBV5-8 and TRBJ1-6, with no clear D. The CDR3 length is 16 residues. V was shortened by 3 bases and J by 9 bases, with 19 bases between the two germline ends. Germline V lookup: CDR1 SGHTS, CDR2 YDEGEE. The CDR3 region is CASSYLDSLLTSPLHF. The CDR3 bases are TGTGCCAGCAGCTACCTGGACTCCTTACTTACTTCACCCCTCCACTTT.

The rearrangement uses TRBV18 and TRBJ1-2, with a weak D call TRBD1 (6 bases). Deletions cut 3 bases from V and 2 bases from J, with 13 bases between. CDR1 is KGHSH and CDR2 is LQKENI in the germline V gene. The CDR3 runs 15 residues. The CDR3 nucleotides are TGTGCCAGCTCACCTGCGGGGGGGGCGAACTATGGCTACACCTTC. Residues: CASSPAGGANYGYTF.

V usage is TRBV6-5 and J usage is TRBJ2-3, with D perhaps TRBD2 (6 bases). The CDR3 length is 14 residues. V was shortened by 4 bases and J by 4 bases, with 12 bases between the two germline ends. CDR1 and CDR2 from the germline V gene are MNHEY and SVGAGI. The CDR3 DNA is TGTGCCAGCAGTTCCGGGACTTTTGCAGATACGCAGTATTTT. This gives the protein CASSSGTFADTQYF.

The chain is built from TRBV19 and TRBJ1-4; D is uncertain. The germline CDR1 and CDR2 sequences are LNHDA and SQIVND (reference sequence). V gave up 6 bases and J gave up 4 bases, with 12 bases separating them. This CDR3 has 14 residues. Written as DNA, the CDR3 is TGTGCCAGTAGAGCCCGAGAGGGTAATGAAAAACTGTTTTTT. This encodes CASRAREGNEKLFF.

This rearrangement joins TRBV27 to TRBJ2-5; 9 bases line up with TRBD1. CDR1 is MNHEY and CDR2 is SMNVEV in the germline V gene (reference sequence). With V trimmed by 1 base and J by 4 bases, 7 bases remained unmatched. CDR3 size: 16 residues. CDR3 amino acids: CASSLLGQGRSETQYF. The CDR3 DNA is TGTGCCAGCAGTTTATTGGGACAGGGAAGGTCAGAGACCCAGTACTTC.

This sequence joins TRBV5-1 and TRBJ2-5; 10 bases are a match to TRBD2. Germline V gene lookup returns CDR1 SGHRS and CDR2 YFSETQ. The CDR3 contains 16 residues. The ends lost 1 base at V and 4 bases at J; junction bases unmatched: 7. The CDR3 spells CASSLMGSGRPETQYF. The CDR3 DNA is TGCGCCAGCAGCTTGATGGGTAGCGGGAGGCCAGAGACCCAGTACTTC.